This is a list of T cell receptor beta chains from one sample in a study of blood T cells in healthy people across ages. Each CDR3 protein gets one entry after TCRdb re-called the 5' RACE reads with MiXCR. This sample has around 800,000 distinct CDR3 sequences, with around half found just once. The sequenced material came from blood. The source of these receptors is a man aged 80 or over in good health. CDR3s include the opening cysteine and the closing phenylalanine or tryptophan. A D gene is named only where the DNA matches it firmly. For some rows the clone size is stated as once, few or many, or as a class when expanded; others skip it.

TRBV5-1	-	TRBJ2-1	-	CASSLAGGGPNEQFF	TGCGCCAGCAGCTTGGCAGGAGGGGGGCCAAATGAGCAGTTCTTC
TRBV20-1	TRBD1	TRBJ2-4	few	CSAIGQAVAKNIQYF	TGCAGTGCTATTGGACAGGCAGTAGCCAAAAACATTCAGTACTTC
TRBV6-6	TRBD1	TRBJ2-5	-	CASSYLIGTGTQETQYF	TGTGCCAGCAGTTACCTTATCGGGACAGGAACACAAGAGACCCAGTACTTC
TRBV10-2	-	TRBJ2-2	-	CASSIALSDTGELFF	TGCGCCAGCAGCATAGCTTTGTCGGACACCGGGGAGCTGTTTTTT
TRBV11-2	TRBD2	TRBJ2-4	-	CASSLPLPTSGGDRVTKNIQYF	TGTGCCAGCAGTCTACCTCTACCGACTAGCGGGGGGGACAGGGTTACCAAAAACATTCAGTACTTC
TRBV6-5	TRBD1	TRBJ2-1	-	CASSPSQGAHEQFF	TGTGCCAGCAGTCCGAGCCAGGGGGCGCATGAGCAGTTCTTC
TRBV5-1	TRBD2	TRBJ2-3	few	CASSYSGSGTDTQYF	TGCGCCAGCAGCTACAGCGGGAGCGGGACAGATACGCAGTATTTT
TRBV4-2	TRBD1	TRBJ2-5	-	CASSPAGTGLGTQYF	TGTGCCAGCAGCCCTGCCGGGACAGGTTTGGGGACCCAGTACTTC
TRBV30	-	TRBJ2-2	-	CAWTPSRTDYTGELFF	TGTGCCTGGACCCCCTCGAGGACAGATTACACCGGGGAGCTGTTTTTT
TRBV20-1	TRBD1	TRBJ1-1	-	CSASRGQGVTEAFF	TGCAGTGCTAGCAGGGGACAGGGGGTCACTGAAGCTTTCTTC
TRBV7-2	-	TRBJ2-7	-	CASSIIGGGYEQYF	TGTGCCAGCAGCATCATAGGGGGAGGCTACGAGCAGTACTTC
TRBV20-1	-	TRBJ1-4	-	CSASPTNEKLFF	TGCAGTGCCTCACCAACTAATGAAAAACTGTTTTTT
TRBV20-1	-	TRBJ2-7	many	CSAGAGTKFTYEQYF	TGCAGTGCTGGGGCCGGGACGAAGTTCACCTACGAGCAGTACTTC
TRBV6-2/TRBV6-3	-	TRBJ2-5	-	CASNGAPQETQYF	TGTGCCAGCAATGGAGCGCCACAAGAGACCCAGTACTTC
TRBV6-1	TRBD1	TRBJ2-3	-	CASSRTGGSKDTQYF	TGTGCCAGCAGTCGAACAGGGGGCAGTAAAGATACGCAGTATTTT
TRBV3-1	-	TRBJ2-7	-	CASSQFRGHYNEQYF	TGTGCCAGCAGCCAATTCCGGGGACACTACAATGAGCAGTACTTC
TRBV28	-	TRBJ2-1	once	CASSLLRREQFF	TGTGCCAGCAGTTTGCTTCGCAGGGAGCAGTTCTTC
TRBV11-2	-	TRBJ2-1	-	CAVRAPSYNEQFF	TGTGCCGTAAGGGCTCCATCCTACAATGAGCAGTTCTTC
TRBV6-2/TRBV6-3	-	TRBJ2-5	-	CASKHPARETQYF	TGTGCCAGCAAACACCCGGCGCGGGAGACCCAGTACTTC
TRBV4-1	TRBD2	TRBJ2-7	-	CASSQAGLVSVEQYF	TGCGCCAGCAGCCAAGCGGGACTAGTTTCTGTCGAGCAGTACTTC
TRBV5-1	TRBD2	TRBJ2-1	-	CASSLWGSGTDNEQFF	TGCGCCAGCAGCTTGTGGGGTAGCGGGACGGACAATGAGCAGTTCTTC
TRBV27	-	TRBJ2-3	few	CATSNRRGDTQYF	TGTGCCACCTCTAACCGACGGGGAGACACGCAGTATTTT
TRBV28	-	TRBJ1-1	few	CASSLIGGTEAFF	TGTGCCAGCAGTTTAATTGGGGGGACTGAAGCTTTCTTT